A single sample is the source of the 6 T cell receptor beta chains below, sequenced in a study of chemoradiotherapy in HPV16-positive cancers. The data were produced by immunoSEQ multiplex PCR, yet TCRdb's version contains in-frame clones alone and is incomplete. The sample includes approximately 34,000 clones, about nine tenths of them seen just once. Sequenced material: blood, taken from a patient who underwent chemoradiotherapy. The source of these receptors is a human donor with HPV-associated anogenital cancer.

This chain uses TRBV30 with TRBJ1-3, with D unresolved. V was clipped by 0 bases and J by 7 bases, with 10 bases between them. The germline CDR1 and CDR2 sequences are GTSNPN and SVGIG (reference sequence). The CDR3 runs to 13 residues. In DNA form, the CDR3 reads TGTGCCTGGAGTGTATTACTCGGGAACACCATATATTTT. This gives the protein CAWSVLLGNTIYF.

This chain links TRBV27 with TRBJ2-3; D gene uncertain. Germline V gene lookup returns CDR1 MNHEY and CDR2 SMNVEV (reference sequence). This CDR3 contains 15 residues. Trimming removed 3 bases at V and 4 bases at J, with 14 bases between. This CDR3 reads CASSFWQAKADTQYF. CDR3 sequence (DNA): TGTGCCAGCAGTTTTTGGCAGGCGAAGGCAGATACGCAGTATTTT.

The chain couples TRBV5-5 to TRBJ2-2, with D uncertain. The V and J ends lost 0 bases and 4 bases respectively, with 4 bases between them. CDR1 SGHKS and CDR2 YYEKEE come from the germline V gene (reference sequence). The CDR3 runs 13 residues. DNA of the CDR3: TGTGCCAGCAGCTTGGGGGTCACCGGGGAGCTGTTTTTT. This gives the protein CASSLGVTGELFF.

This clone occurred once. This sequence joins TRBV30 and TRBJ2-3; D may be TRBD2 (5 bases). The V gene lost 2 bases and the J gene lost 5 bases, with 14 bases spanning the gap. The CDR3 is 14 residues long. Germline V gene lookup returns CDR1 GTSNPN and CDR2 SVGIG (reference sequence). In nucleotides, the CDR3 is TGTGCCTGGAGTATGATTGCCGGAGGAGATACGCAGTATTTT. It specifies CAWSMIAGGDTQYF.

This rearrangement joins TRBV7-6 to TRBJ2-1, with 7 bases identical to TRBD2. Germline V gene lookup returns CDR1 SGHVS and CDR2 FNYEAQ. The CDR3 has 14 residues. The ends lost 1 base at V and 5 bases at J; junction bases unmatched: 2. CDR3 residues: CASSLGAGNNEQFF. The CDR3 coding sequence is TGTGCCAGCAGCTTAGGAGCGGGGAACAATGAGCAGTTCTTC.

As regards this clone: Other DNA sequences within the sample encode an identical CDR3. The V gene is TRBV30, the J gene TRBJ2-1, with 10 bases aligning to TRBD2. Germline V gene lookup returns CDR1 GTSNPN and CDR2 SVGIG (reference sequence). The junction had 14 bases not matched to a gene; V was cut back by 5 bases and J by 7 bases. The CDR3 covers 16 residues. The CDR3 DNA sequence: TGTGCCTGGGGGGTCTTAAGCGGGGGGGCCCCGAATGAGCAGTTCTTC. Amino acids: CAWGVLSGGAPNEQFF. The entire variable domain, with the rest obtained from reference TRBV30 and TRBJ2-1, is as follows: SQTIHQWPATLVQPVGSPLSLECTVEGTSNPNLYWYRQAAGRGLQLLFYSVGIGQISSEVPQNLSASRPQDRQFILSSKKLLLSDSGFYLCAWGVLSGGAPNEQFFGPGTRLTVL.